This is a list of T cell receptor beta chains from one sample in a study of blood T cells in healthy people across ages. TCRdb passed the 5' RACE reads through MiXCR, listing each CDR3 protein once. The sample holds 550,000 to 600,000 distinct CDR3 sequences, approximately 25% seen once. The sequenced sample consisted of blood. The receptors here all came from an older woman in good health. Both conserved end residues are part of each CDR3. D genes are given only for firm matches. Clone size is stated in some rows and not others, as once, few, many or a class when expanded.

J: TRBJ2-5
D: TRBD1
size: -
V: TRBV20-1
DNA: TGCAGTGCTCGACAGGGGCCCCAAGAGACCCAGTACTTC
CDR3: CSARQGPQETQYF

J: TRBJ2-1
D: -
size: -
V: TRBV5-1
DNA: TGCGCCAGCAGCGCCACCGGGGGTGAGGTGCCAAACTTC
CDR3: CASSATGGEVPNF

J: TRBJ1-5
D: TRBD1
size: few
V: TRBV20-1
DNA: TGCAGTGCTTCAACAGGGGTAGGTCAGCCCCAGCATTTT
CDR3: CSASTGVGQPQHF

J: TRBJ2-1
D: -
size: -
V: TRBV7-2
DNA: TGTGCCAGCAGCCTGGGGACAAGTCGTGAGCAGTTCTTC
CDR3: CASSLGTSREQFF

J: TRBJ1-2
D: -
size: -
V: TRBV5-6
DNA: TGTGCCAGCAGCTCCCGCCGCCCTGGACAGAGTGGAATGGGCTACACCTTC
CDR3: CASSSRRPGQSGMGYTF

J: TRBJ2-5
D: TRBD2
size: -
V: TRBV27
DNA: TGTGCCAGCAGTTTCGGGACTAGGAGGGAGACCCAGTACTTC
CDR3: CASSFGTRRETQYF

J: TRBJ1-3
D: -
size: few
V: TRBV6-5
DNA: TGTGCCAGCAGTTTGGACGATGGAAACACCATATATTTT
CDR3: CASSLDDGNTIYF

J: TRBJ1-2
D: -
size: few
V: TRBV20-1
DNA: TGCAGTGCTGATACCCGGGGGCATGGGGCTGACTATGGCTACACCTTC
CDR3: CSADTRGHGADYGYTF

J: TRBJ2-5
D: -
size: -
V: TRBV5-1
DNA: TGCGCCAGCAGCTTGTTTGGGGAGAAAGAGACCCAGTACTTC
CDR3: CASSLFGEKETQYF

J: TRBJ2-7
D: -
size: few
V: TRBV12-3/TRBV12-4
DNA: TGTGCCAGCAGTTTTTGGGGTAGGAACGAGCAGTACTTC
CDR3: CASSFWGRNEQYF

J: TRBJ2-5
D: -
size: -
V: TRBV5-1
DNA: TGCGCCAGCAGCTTGGGACTAAGAACCCCTAACTCGGTAAAGACCCAGTACTTC
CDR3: CASSLGLRTPNSVKTQYF

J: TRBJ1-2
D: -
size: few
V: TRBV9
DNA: TGTGCCAGCAGCGTAGGACGTAACTCGTGGGGTGGCTACACCTTC
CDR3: CASSVGRNSWGGYTF

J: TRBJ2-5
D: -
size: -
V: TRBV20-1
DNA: TGCAGTGCTAGGTTCCCAGCGGGCCACCAAGAGACCCAGTACTTC
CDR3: CSARFPAGHQETQYF

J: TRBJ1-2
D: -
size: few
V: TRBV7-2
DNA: TGTGCCAGCAGCTTTCCTGGTCTTGGCTACACCTTC
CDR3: CASSFPGLGYTF

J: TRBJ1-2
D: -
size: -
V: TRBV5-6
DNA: TGTGCCAGCAGCCGATATTTAACAGGGAACGATTATGGCTACACCTTC
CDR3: CASSRYLTGNDYGYTF

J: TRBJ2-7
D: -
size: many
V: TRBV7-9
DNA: TGTGCCAGCAGCCCTTTCCGAGAAGGGGAGCAGTACTTC
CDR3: CASSPFREGEQYF

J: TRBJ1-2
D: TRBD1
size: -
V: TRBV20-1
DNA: TGCAGTGCTAACTTGGACAGGGGACGACACACTAACTATGGCTACACCTTC
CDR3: CSANLDRGRHTNYGYTF

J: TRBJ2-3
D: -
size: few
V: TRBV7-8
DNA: TGTGCCAGCAGCTTAGGGGTGGAAGTAGATACGCAGTATTTT
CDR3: CASSLGVEVDTQYF

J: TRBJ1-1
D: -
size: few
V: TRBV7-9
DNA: TGTGCCAGCAGCTTAGGCGTACCTAGAGAAGCTTTCTTT
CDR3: CASSLGVPREAFF

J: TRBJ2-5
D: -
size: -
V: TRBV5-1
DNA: TGCGCCAGCAAGGTGGGGACCGCGCAAGAGACCCAGTACTTC
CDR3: CASKVGTAQETQYF

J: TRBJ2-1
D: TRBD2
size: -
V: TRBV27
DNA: TGTGCCAGCAGCCTCCGACTAGCGGGGGGGCCGGGTAATGAGCAGTTCTTC
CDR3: CASSLRLAGGPGNEQFF

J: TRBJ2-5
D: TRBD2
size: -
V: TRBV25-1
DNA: TGTGCCAGCAGTCCCTGGGGGGGACCTGAGAAGACCCAGTACTTC
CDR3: CASSPWGGPEKTQYF

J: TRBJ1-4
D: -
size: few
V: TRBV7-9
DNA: TGTGCCAGCAGGCTGCAGGGTTCCACTAATGAAAAACTGTTTTTT
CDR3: CASRLQGSTNEKLFF

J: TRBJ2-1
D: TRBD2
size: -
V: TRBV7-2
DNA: TGTGCCAGCACCAAATCCTGGGGGACTAGCGGAGGTGAGCAGTTCTTC
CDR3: CASTKSWGTSGGEQFF

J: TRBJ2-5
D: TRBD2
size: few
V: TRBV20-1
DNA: TGCAGTGCTACCACTAGCGGGGAGACCCAGTACTTC
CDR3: CSATTSGETQYF

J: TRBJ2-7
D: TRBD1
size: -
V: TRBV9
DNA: TGTGCCAGCAGCTTCGGGACAGGGACGAAGGAGCAGTACTTC
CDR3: CASSFGTGTKEQYF

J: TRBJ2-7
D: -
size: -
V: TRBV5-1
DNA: TGCGCCAGCAGCCAAATCCGGACCGACCCCTACGAGCAGTACTTC
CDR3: CASSQIRTDPYEQYF

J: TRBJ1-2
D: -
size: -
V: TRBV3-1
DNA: TGTGCCAGCAGCCAACCATGGGGGGCTAATGGCTACACCTTC
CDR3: CASSQPWGANGYTF

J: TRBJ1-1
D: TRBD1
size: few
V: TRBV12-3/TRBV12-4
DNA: TGTGCCAGCAGTCCTTGGACAGGGGCCACTGAAGCTTTCTTT
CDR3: CASSPWTGATEAFF

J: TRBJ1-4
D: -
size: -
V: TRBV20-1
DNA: TGCAGTGCTATTTTTGGTTCTGCGGAAAAACTGTTTTTT
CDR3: CSAIFGSAEKLFF

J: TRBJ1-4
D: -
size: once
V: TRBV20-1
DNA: TGCAGTGCTAACGGGAGGGATGAAAAACTGTTTTTT
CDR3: CSANGRDEKLFF

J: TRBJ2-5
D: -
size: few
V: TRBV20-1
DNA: TGCAGTGCTAGTGGTGGGGCGGTACAAGAGACCCAGTACTTC
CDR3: CSASGGAVQETQYF

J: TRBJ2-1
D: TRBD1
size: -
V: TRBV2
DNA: TGTGCCAGCAGGGGGCGAGGAAGGGACGGGACAGATAGGCCCCGTTTC
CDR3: CASRGRGRDGTDRPRF

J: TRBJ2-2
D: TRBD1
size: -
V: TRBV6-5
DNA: TGTGCCGGACGATACAGGGGGCCGACCGGGGAGCTGTTTTTT
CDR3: CAGRYRGPTGELFF

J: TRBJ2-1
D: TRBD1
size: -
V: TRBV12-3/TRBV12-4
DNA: TGTGCCAGCAGCCCCGGGACAGTCTACAATGAGCAGTTCTTC
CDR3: CASSPGTVYNEQFF

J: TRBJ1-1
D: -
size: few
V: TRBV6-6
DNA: TGTGCCAGCAGCTTGGGGGGGGAGATCACTGAAGCTTTCTTT
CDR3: CASSLGGEITEAFF

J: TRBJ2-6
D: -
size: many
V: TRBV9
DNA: TGTGCCAGCAGCGTTGGGGCCAACGTCCTGACTTTC
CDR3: CASSVGANVLTF

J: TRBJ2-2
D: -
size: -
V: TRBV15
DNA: TGTGCCACCAGCGGAAACACCGGGGAGCTGTTTTTT
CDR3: CATSGNTGELFF

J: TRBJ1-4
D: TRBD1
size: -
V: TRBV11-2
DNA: TGTGCCGGCAGCTTAGAAGGCCCCACGGGACAGGGGGACGAAAAACTGTTTTTT
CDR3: CAGSLEGPTGQGDEKLFF

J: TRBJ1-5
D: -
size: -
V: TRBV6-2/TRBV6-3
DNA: TGTGCCAGCAGTTACCGTAAGCCGGGTCAGCCCCAGCATTTT
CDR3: CASSYRKPGQPQHF

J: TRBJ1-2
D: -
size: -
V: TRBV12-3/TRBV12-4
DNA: TGTGCCAGCAGTTTTACCCCAGAGATCTATGGCTACACCTTC
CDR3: CASSFTPEIYGYTF

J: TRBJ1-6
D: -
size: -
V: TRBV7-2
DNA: TGTGCCAGCGCGGTGAATAATTCACCCCTCCACTTT
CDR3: CASAVNNSPLHF

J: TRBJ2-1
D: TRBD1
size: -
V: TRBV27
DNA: TGTGCCAGCAGCACCGGGACAGGGGGCGGGATCTTC
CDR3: CASSTGTGGGIF